A single sample gave rise to the 14 T cell receptor beta chains below, sequenced in a study of T cell repertoires in cytomegalovirus infection. MiXCR was run by TCRdb on the reads, yielding one entry per CDR3 protein. The sample has about 140,000 distinct CDR3 sequences; roughly 6% are singletons. The sequenced sample was PBMCs. These receptors originate from a human donor in good health (CMV status not recorded). Some clones in this sample may be carry-over from other donors' samples.

This clonotype was detected ten times or more. The rearrangement links TRBV7-9 to TRBJ1-1; D remains unclear. The ends were cut back, 5 bases at V and 1 base at J, with 11 bases in the middle. Per germline, CDR1 SEHNR and CDR2 FQNEAQ (reference sequence). This CDR3 is built from 14 residues. The CDR3 sequence is CASSPEDWNTEAFF. The CDR3 DNA reads as TGTGCCAGCAGCCCCGAGGACTGGAACACTGAAGCTTTCTTT.

There are many counts of this clonotype. The chain employs TRBV7-9 and TRBJ2-6; 7 nucleotides align to TRBD1. Germline CDR1 is SEHNR and CDR2 is FQNEAQ (reference sequence). The junction had 14 bases not matched to a gene; V was cut back by 5 bases and J by 4 bases. The CDR3 consists of 18 residues. CDR3 nucleotide sequence: TGTGCCAGCAGCCCCTTATTTACAGGGGCGGCGGGGGCCAACGTCCTGACTTTC. Protein product: CASSPLFTGAAGANVLTF.

This clonotype has ten or more counts. The V and J genes are TRBV7-2 and TRBJ2-3; D ambiguous. CDR3 length: 15 residues. The V end lost 1 base, the J end lost 0 bases, and 8 bases lay between the germline ends. The germline V gene encodes CDR1 SGHTA and CDR2 FQGNSA. The CDR3 bases are TGTGCCAGCAGCTTAGGACCACCGAGCACAGATACGCAGTATTTT. This gives the protein CASSLGPPSTDTQYF. The whole variable domain, filled in from reference TRBV7-2 and TRBJ2-3, reads GAGVSQSPSNKVTEKGKDVELRCDPISGHTALYWYRQSLGQGLEFLIYFQGNSAPDKSGLPSDRFSAERTGGSVSTLTIQRTQQEDSAVYLCASSLGPPSTDTQYFGPGTRLTVL.

This clonotype was counted at least ten times. This chain joins TRBV6-2 or TRBV6-3 and TRBJ2-3, with a weak D call TRBD1 (6 bases). The V and J ends lost 11 bases and 5 bases respectively, with 14 bases between them. Germline loops: CDR1 MNHEY, CDR2 SVGEGT. The CDR3 loop spans 12 amino acids. The CDR3 DNA follows: TGTGCCGTCAAGAGGGGGATAGATACGCAGTATTTT. Translation gives CAVKRGIDTQYF.

This clonotype was recorded many times. The rearrangement joins TRBV7-2 to TRBJ1-2; 7 bases agree with TRBD1. The CDR3 consists of 14 residues. Looked up from germline, CDR1 is SGHTA and CDR2 is FQGNSA. Germline trimming cut 5 bases from V and 2 bases from J; bases unmatched to any gene: 5. The CDR3 region is CASSLQGQNYGYTF. DNA of the CDR3: TGTGCCAGCAGCCTCCAGGGACAGAACTATGGCTACACCTTC.

This clonotype was found many times. The chain links TRBV7-9 to TRBJ1-1; the D gene is possibly TRBD1 (5 bases). With 5 bases removed from V and 4 bases from J, the gap between germline ends came to 11 bases. Germline lookup yields CDR1 SEHNR and CDR2 FQNEAQ (reference sequence). The CDR3 extends over 13 amino acids. CDR3 nucleotide sequence: TGTGCCAGCAGCCCGGGGGGGGGCACTGAAGCTTTCTTT. Protein: CASSPGGGTEAFF.

The table lists this clonotype with many counts. Here the CDR3 DNA reads TGTGCCAGCAGCTTAGTACTGGGCAGGGACGCGAACACCGGGGAGCTGTTTTTT. Its translation is CASSLVLGRDANTGELFF. The chain combines TRBV11-3 with TRBJ2-2; possibly TRBD1 or TRBD2 for D (5 bases each). Looked up from germline, CDR1 is SGHNT and CDR2 is YENEEA. CDR3 length: 18 residues. V lost 1 base and J 0 bases, leaving 15 bases between the germline ends.

This clonotype has only a few counts. The rearrangement joins TRBV29-1 to TRBJ1-5, with 8 bases matching TRBD1. This CDR3 is built from 14 residues. Trimming removed 8 bases from V and 4 bases from J; junction bases left unmatched: 10. Germline CDR1 reads SQVTM; CDR2 reads ANQGSEA. The CDR3, as DNA: TGCAGCAGCCCGGGACAGGTTCCTAATCAGCCCCAGCATTTT. The encoded protein is CSSPGQVPNQPQHF.

This clonotype has only a few counts. The rearrangement uses TRBV2 and TRBJ2-3, with 12 bases lining up with TRBD2. Germline assignment: CDR1 SNHLY and CDR2 FYNNEI. This CDR3 spans 15 amino acids. V lost 5 bases and J lost 4; bases outside the gene matches: 4. The CDR3 here is CASSPGLAGPDTQYF. CDR3 DNA sequence: TGTGCCAGCAGTCCAGGACTAGCGGGGCCAGATACGCAGTATTTT.

A note on this clonotype: This clone may be a read error of a much larger clone one base away. This rearrangement joins TRBV7-2 to TRBJ2-3, with D unclear. The CDR3 has 12 amino acids. Germline assignment: CDR1 SGHTA and CDR2 FQGNSA. The CDR3 spells CASSLVVDAQYF. The CDR3, as DNA: TGTGCCAGCAGCTTAGTGGTAGATGCGCAGTATTTT.

This clonotype has a handful of counts. The DNA for the CDR3 is TGTGCCAGCAGTTTTCTCATCGGGGGCACCGGGGAGCTGTTTTTT. Translation: CASSFLIGGTGELFF. The rearrangement links TRBV28 to TRBJ2-2; a possible D gene is TRBD2 (6 bases). CDR1 is MDHEN and CDR2 is SYDVKM in the germline V gene. V lost 3 bases, J lost 4 bases, and 12 bases lay in between. The CDR3 consists of 15 residues.

The table lists this clonotype with many counts. J is TRBJ1-3 and V is TRBV20-1; D remains unclear. Trimming left V 0 bases short and J 2 bases short, with 11 bases between. CDR3 size: 15 residues. Germline V gene sequence: CDR1 DFQATT, CDR2 SNEGSKA (reference sequence). The CDR3 nucleotides are TGCAGTGCTAGAGATCCGAGCGGTCCTGGAAACACCATATATTTT. It encodes CSARDPSGPGNTIYF.

This clonotype was counted many times. This chain uses TRBV10-3 with TRBJ1-5; a possible D gene is TRBD1 (5 bases). The CDR3 has 15 residues. V lost 4 bases to trimming and J lost 2 bases, with 12 bases between them. Germline CDR1 ENHRY, CDR2 SYGVKD. The CDR3 sequence is CAISGTGEGNQPQHF. The DNA of the CDR3 is TGTGCCATCAGTGGCACAGGAGAGGGCAATCAGCCCCAGCATTTT.

This clonotype was detected ten times or more. This sequence joins TRBV7-2 and TRBJ1-2; D gene ambiguous. V was shortened by 5 bases and J by 1 base, with 11 bases between the two germline ends. There are 14 residues in the CDR3. Germline loops: CDR1 SGHTA, CDR2 FQGNSA. The CDR3 loop reads CASSPSPDNYGYTF. The CDR3 bases are TGTGCCAGCAGCCCTAGCCCCGATAACTATGGCTACACCTTC.